Listed below are T cell receptor beta chains from one sample, sequenced in a study of blood T cell repertoires in COVID-19. TCRdb's table, derived via immunoSEQ multiplex PCR, lists solely in-frame clones and lacks some. The data show under 150,000 clones, roughly nine tenths seen once. The specimen was peripheral blood. These receptors were collected from a human donor with active COVID-19. The donor label of this sample is uncertain. The CDR3 runs from the conserved cysteine through the conserved F or W. Each record gives: clone size, V gene, J gene, D gene, CDR3 DNA, CDR3 protein. D genes are given only for firm matches. Only some rows state a clone size, as once, few, many or a class for expanded clones.

clone_size: -; v_call: TRBV7-8; j_call: TRBJ2-2; d_call: TRBD1; cdr3_nt: TGTGCCAGCAGCTTAAGGACAGGGGTCAGCACCGGGGAGCTGTTTTTT; cdr3_aa: CASSLRTGVSTGELFF
clone_size: -; v_call: TRBV9; j_call: TRBJ2-7; d_call: -; cdr3_nt: TGTGCCAGCAGCGGCTCTTGGGCTAGCAAGTCCTACGAGCAGTACTTC; cdr3_aa: CASSGSWASKSYEQYF
clone_size: -; v_call: TRBV5-1; j_call: TRBJ1-4; d_call: TRBD1; cdr3_nt: TGCGCCAGCAGCCCGGACAGTCAGGGGGGTGAAAAACTGTTTTTT; cdr3_aa: CASSPDSQGGEKLFF
clone_size: -; v_call: TRBV6-2/TRBV6-3; j_call: TRBJ2-3; d_call: TRBD2; cdr3_nt: TGTGCCAGCAGTTACTCGAAGGACCGGGGAGGGACGCCTGGCACAGATACGCAGTATTTT; cdr3_aa: CASSYSKDRGGTPGTDTQYF
clone_size: -; v_call: TRBV2; j_call: TRBJ1-3; d_call: -; cdr3_nt: TGTGCCAGCAGTGACGGTACTCTCACTGGAAACACCATATATTTT; cdr3_aa: CASSDGTLTGNTIYF
clone_size: -; v_call: TRBV7-8; j_call: TRBJ2-7; d_call: -; cdr3_nt: TGTGCCAGCAGCCGAGGGGGCGGGGGGCCCTACGAGCAGTACTTC; cdr3_aa: CASSRGGGGPYEQYF
clone_size: -; v_call: TRBV7-2; j_call: TRBJ2-1; d_call: TRBD2; cdr3_nt: TGTGCCAGCAGCTTATCGTCTAGCGGTAGTAATGAGCAGTTCTTC; cdr3_aa: CASSLSSSGSNEQFF
clone_size: few; v_call: TRBV12-3/TRBV12-4; j_call: TRBJ1-2; d_call: -; cdr3_nt: TGTGCCAGCAGTTTACGCGGGGAGGGTGGCTACACCTTC; cdr3_aa: CASSLRGEGGYTF
clone_size: few; v_call: TRBV11-2; j_call: TRBJ1-6; d_call: TRBD1; cdr3_nt: TGTGCCAGCAGCTACCCCCTAGACAGGGACAATTCACCCCTCCACTTT; cdr3_aa: CASSYPLDRDNSPLHF
clone_size: -; v_call: TRBV7-9; j_call: TRBJ2-3; d_call: -; cdr3_nt: TGTGCCAGCAGCCGCCAGGTAGACATAAAAAGCACAGATACGCAGTATTTT; cdr3_aa: CASSRQVDIKSTDTQYF